A single sample is the source of the 3 T cell receptor beta chains below, sequenced in a study of regulatory and conventional T cells in RAG deficiency. Blood CD4+ CD25-high CD127-low regulatory T cells supplied the genomic DNA template. The repertoire was sequenced with immunoSEQ multiplex PCR; TCRdb's copy has only in-frame clones and lacks some. The table has 9,400 or so clones, roughly nine tenths seen once. This sample also appeared in a second study, on regulatory T cells. That publication notes: The PCR used 52 TRBV and 13 TRBJ primers.

Source material: Tregs sorted from blood. The receptors come from a human donor in good health.

The genes are TRBV7-8 and TRBJ1-3, with a weak D call TRBD1 (5 bases). The CDR3 extends over 14 amino acids. Trimming cost V 0 bases and J 3 bases, with 6 bases left between them. Germline V gene sequence: CDR1 SGHVS, CDR2 FQNEAQ. CDR3 nucleotide sequence: TGTGCCAGCAGCTTAGCAGGGGATGGAAACACCATATATTTT. Translation gives CASSLAGDGNTIYF.

The genes are TRBV5-1 and TRBJ1-2, with 9 bases that match TRBD1. This CDR3 has 16 residues. CDR1 is SGHRS and CDR2 is YFSETQ in the germline V gene. V shed 1 base and J 5 bases; nucleotides not matched to a gene: 9. CDR3 nucleotide sequence: TGCGCCAGCAGCTTGTCTTCCGGACAGGGGATTTATGGCTACACCTTC. Its translation is CASSLSSGQGIYGYTF. The variable domain in full, completed from reference TRBV5-1 and TRBJ1-2, reads KAGVTQTPRYLIKTRGQQVTLSCSPISGHRSVSWYQQTPGQGLQFLFEYFSETQRNKGNFPGRFSGRQFSNSRSEMNVSTLELGDSALYLCASSLSSGQGIYGYTFGSGTRLTVV.

V gene TRBV5-5 combines with J gene TRBJ2-1; the D is unclear. CDR3 length: 12 residues. Germline V CDR1 and CDR2: SGHKS, YYEKEE (reference sequence). Trimming pared 5 bases from V and 6 bases from J, leaving 9 bases between. DNA of the CDR3: TGTGCCAGCAGTTACGTGGGCAATGAGCAGTTCTTC. Residues: CASSYVGNEQFF.